The source of this T cell receptor (beta chain) is a study of T cells in Graves' hyperthyroidism and ophthalmopathy. Turning to the study itself: Before treatment of any kind, peripheral blood was taken at initial diagnosis.

This clonotype was counted ten times or more. The antigen is not known. A Clinical Activity Score of at least 3, a NOSPECS grade of at least 4 and a duration under 3 months were recorded in the ophthalmopathy patients. Uncontrolled infection, other autoimmune disease, pregnancy or lactation disqualified patients from enrolment. This CDR3 is built from 16 residues. Germline values: CDR1 SEHNR, CDR2 FQNEAQ (reference sequence). Trimming shortened V by 1 base and J by 0 bases, and 12 bases separated the two germline ends. The CDR3 regions of TCR beta were amplified from RNA transcripts. The primer set for the first-round RT-PCR of the TCR CDR3 was HTBI. TCRdb reprocessed the multiplex PCR reads via MiXCR and lists one record per CDR3 protein. The repertoire has a few hundred thousand distinct CDR3 sequences, around 13% of them found once; the top ten carry about 18%. Overall study results and limits: Median prediction lead before ophthalmopathy onset was around 6.9 months with the model.

The sequenced material came from blood. The sequence derives from a woman aged 25 to 39 with Graves' ophthalmopathy. This chain connects TRBV7-9 to TRBJ1-1; D perhaps matches TRBD1 (6 bases). DNA for the CDR3: TGTGCCAGCAGCTTAGTCGGGTCAGGGGTGAACACTGAAGCTTTCTTT. Protein product: CASSLVGSGVNTEAFF.